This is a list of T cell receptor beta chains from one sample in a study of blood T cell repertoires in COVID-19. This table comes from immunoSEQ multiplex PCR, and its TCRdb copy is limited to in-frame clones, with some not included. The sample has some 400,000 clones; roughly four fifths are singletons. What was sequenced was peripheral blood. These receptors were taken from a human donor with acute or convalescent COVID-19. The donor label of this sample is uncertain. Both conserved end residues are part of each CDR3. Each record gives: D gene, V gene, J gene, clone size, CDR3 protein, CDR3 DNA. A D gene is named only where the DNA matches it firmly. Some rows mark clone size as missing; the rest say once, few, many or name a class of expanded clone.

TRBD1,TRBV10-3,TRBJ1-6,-,CAISEGQVGSNSPLHF,TGTGCCATCAGTGAGGGACAGGTCGGGAGTAATTCACCCCTCCACTTT
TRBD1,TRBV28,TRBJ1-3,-,CASSSGGSGNTIYF,TGTGCCAGCAGCTCAGGGGGCTCTGGAAACACCATATATTTT
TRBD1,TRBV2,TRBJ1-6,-,CASSARTGQGSPLHF,TGTGCCAGCAGTGCCCGGACAGGGCAAGGATCACCCCTCCACTTT
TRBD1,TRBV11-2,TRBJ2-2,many,CASSPYGGGTGNTGELFF,TGTGCCAGCAGCCCTTATGGGGGCGGGACAGGGAACACCGGGGAGCTGTTTTTT
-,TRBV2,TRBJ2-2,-,CASLREATNTGELFF,TGTGCCAGCCTAAGGGAGGCTACCAACACCGGGGAGCTGTTTTTT
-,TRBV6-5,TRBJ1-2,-,CASSYRTANYGYTF,TGTGCCAGCAGTTACCGGACAGCTAACTATGGCTACACCTTC
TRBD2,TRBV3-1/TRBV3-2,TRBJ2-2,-,CASSQDAGRRTGELFF,TGTGCCAGCAGCCAAGATGCCGGGAGGAGGACCGGGGAGCTGTTTTTT
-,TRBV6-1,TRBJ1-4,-,CASSDTGTGATNEKLFF,TGTGCCAGCAGTGATACGGGTACTGGGGCGACTAATGAAAAACTGTTTTTT
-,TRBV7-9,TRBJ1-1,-,CASRNERDEAFF,TGTGCCAGCAGGAACGAAAGAGATGAAGCTTTCTTT
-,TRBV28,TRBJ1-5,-,CASGTPYQPQHF,TGTGCCAGCGGGACACCCTATCAGCCCCAGCATTTT
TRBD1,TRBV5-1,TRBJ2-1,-,CASSLGGQRYNEQFF,TGCGCCAGCAGCTTGGGGGGACAGAGGTACAATGAGCAGTTCTTC
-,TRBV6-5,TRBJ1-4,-,CASSSSGTGREKLFF,TGTGCCAGCAGTTCTTCAGGAACGGGGAGGGAAAAACTGTTTTTT
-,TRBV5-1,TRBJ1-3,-,CASSPQGLGGNTIYF,TGCGCCAGCAGCCCACAGGGTTTAGGTGGAAACACCATATATTTT
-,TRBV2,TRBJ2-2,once,CASRRVGGTGELFF,TGTGCCAGCAGACGGGTCGGGGGCACCGGGGAGCTGTTTTTT
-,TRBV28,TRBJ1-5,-,CASSTYFGQNNQPQHF,TGTGCCAGCAGTACCTACTTCGGACAGAATAATCAGCCCCAGCATTTT